The clone carrying this T cell receptor beta chain was seen repeatedly, ten times or more. What it binds is not known. The sample originates from a study of T cells in Graves' hyperthyroidism and ophthalmopathy. General study points: Blood also showed most of the thyroid clonotypes that were expanded above 0.001. Model-based prediction identified ophthalmopathy a median approximately 6.2 months prior to its onset. By a 13 V-J model, ophthalmopathy was set apart from stable hyperthyroidism.

CDR1 SNHLY and CDR2 FYNNEI come from the germline V gene. This CDR3 has 15 residues. With V trimmed by 8 bases and J by 3 bases, 12 bases remained unmatched. Blood sampling occurred at first hyperthyroidism diagnosis, ahead of any ophthalmopathy symptoms. From RNA transcripts, TCR beta CDR3 regions were amplified. First-round RT-PCR with HTBI primers amplified the TCR CDR3 region. TCRdb ran MiXCR on the multiplex PCR reads and lists one entry per CDR3 protein. This table holds roughly 360,000 distinct CDR3 sequences, roughly 12% found once. The chain uses TRBV2 and TRBJ2-5; 7 nucleotides agree with TRBD1. What was sequenced was blood. The clonotype was recovered from a man aged 25-40 years with Graves' hyperthyroidism that later progressed to Graves' ophthalmopathy. The DNA of the CDR3 is TGTGCCAGCCTCCTCCGAAGGGACAGCGAAGAGACCCAGTACTTC. Its translation: CASLLRRDSEETQYF.